These 28 T cell receptor beta chains were all obtained from the same sample, sequenced in a study of CD8 T cells in ankylosing spondylitis. Study-wide results and caveats: Typical of ankylosing spondylitis blood, it appeared, was a TCR beta motif of eight highly homologous variants.

Each CDR3 protein is one row after TCRdb ran MiXCR on the 5' RACE reads. There are about 540,000 distinct CDR3 sequences in the sample; roughly 13% occur only once, and approximately 7% lies in the top ten. Antigens for these TCRs are unknown. Sequencing was done on a sample of blood, either unsorted or a sorted T cell fraction (not recorded which). These receptors all stem from a male donor with ankylosing spondylitis.

The chain uses TRBV7-2 and TRBJ2-7, with 11 bases that match TRBD1. There are 15 residues in the CDR3. Looked up from germline, CDR1 is SGHTA and CDR2 is FQGNSA. J lost 2 bases, V lost 5 bases, and 5 bases had no gene match. The chain's CDR3 is CASSAGGQGAYEQYF. The CDR3 DNA follows: TGTGCCAGCAGCGCGGGGGGACAGGGGGCCTACGAGCAGTACTTC.

V gene TRBV25-1 combines with J gene TRBJ2-3; the D is unclear. Germline V lookup: CDR1 MGHDK, CDR2 SYGVNS. This CDR3 contains 13 residues. V gave up 3 bases and J gave up 9 bases, with 13 bases separating them. DNA for the CDR3: TGTGCCAGCAGTGACGGCAGGCTGGGGACGCAGTATTTT. Encoded protein: CASSDGRLGTQYF.

This clonotype was detected many times. The J gene is TRBJ2-1, the V gene TRBV12-5; D not certain. This CDR3 region has 12 residues. V was cut by 4 bases and J by 4 bases, with 5 bases left in between. Germline V lookup: CDR1 LGHNT, CDR2 FRNRAP. The CDR3 spells CASGSDYNEQFF. Here the CDR3 DNA reads TGTGCTAGTGGTTCCGATTACAATGAGCAGTTCTTC.

Many counts were recorded for this clonotype. The chain recombines TRBV7-2 with TRBJ2-1; D remains unclear. Trimming stripped 1 base from V and 8 bases from J, with 3 bases between. Germline loops: CDR1 SGHTA, CDR2 FQGNSA. The CDR3 is 11 amino acids. The DNA of the CDR3 is TGTGCCAGCAGCTTAGTGCATGAGCAGTTCTTC. Protein sequence: CASSLVHEQFF.

This clonotype was detected a few times. The J gene is TRBJ2-5, the V gene TRBV20-1, with D perhaps TRBD2 (5 bases). This CDR3 spans 15 amino acids. Germline V gene data show CDR1 as DFQATT and CDR2 as SNEGSKA (reference sequence). V was shortened by 1 base and J by 1 base, with 13 bases between the two germline ends. This CDR3 reads CSARAPAAGQETQYF. The CDR3 DNA reads as TGCAGTGCTAGAGCTCCCGCGGCGGGCCAAGAGACCCAGTACTTC.

This clonotype has a count of ten or more. The chain has TRBV14 and TRBJ2-5; perhaps TRBD1 as D (6 bases). This CDR3 is built from 14 residues. Trimming took 6 bases from V and 5 from J, leaving 16 bases between them. CDR1 and CDR2 from the germline V gene are SGHDN and FVKESK. The CDR3, as DNA: TGTGCCAGCAGGCGTTCAGGGGATGCGGAGACCCAGTACTTC. This translates into CASRRSGDAETQYF.

The chain uses TRBV20-1 and TRBJ2-1; D remains ambiguous. CDR1 is DFQATT and CDR2 is SNEGSKA in the germline V gene (reference sequence). Trimming pared 5 bases from V and 7 bases from J, leaving 6 bases between. The CDR3 loop spans 10 amino acids. The CDR3 DNA reads as TGCAGTGCTGTATATAATGAGCAGTTCTTC. This translates into CSAVYNEQFF.

This clonotype occurred a few times. The rearrangement links TRBV15 to TRBJ1-4; D is uncertain. Germline-derived CDR1 and CDR2 are LNHNV and YYDKDF (reference sequence). V lost 0 bases and J lost 3, with 2 bases in between. CDR3 length: 13 amino acids. CDR3 residues: CATSRDPNEKLFF. The CDR3 bases are TGTGCCACCAGCAGAGACCCTAATGAAAAACTGTTTTTT.

This clonotype has a handful of counts. The V and J genes are TRBV20-1 and TRBJ2-2, with D perhaps given as TRBD1 or TRBD2 (5 bases each). The ends were cut back, 5 bases at V and 0 bases at J, with 16 bases in the middle. The CDR3 loop spans 16 amino acids. The germline V gene has CDR1 DFQATT and CDR2 SNEGSKA (reference sequence). CDR3 in DNA: TGCAGTGCTGCAATGCCGGGACCAACGAACACCGGGGAGCTGTTTTTT. Amino acid sequence: CSAAMPGPTNTGELFF.

The rearrangement joins TRBV11-3 to TRBJ2-1, with TRBD2 matching 10 bases. The germline gives CDR1 SGHNT, CDR2 YENEEA. CDR3 length: 16 residues. V shed 0 bases, J shed 5 bases, and the junction held 4 bases outside the gene matches. CDR3 DNA sequence: TGTGCCAGCAGCTTAGACAGCGGGAGGGTTAACAATGAGCAGTTCTTC. Translation: CASSLDSGRVNNEQFF.

This chain uses TRBV11-3 with TRBJ2-1, with D tentatively TRBD2 (5 bases). Deletions cut 6 bases from V and 4 bases from J, with 16 bases between. Germline values: CDR1 SGHNT, CDR2 YENEEA. The CDR3 covers 15 residues. CDR3 sequence: CASSPAGVTYNEQFF. For the CDR3, the DNA is TGTGCCAGCAGTCCCGCCGGGGTCACATACAATGAGCAGTTCTTC. The whole variable domain, filled in from reference TRBV11-3 and TRBJ2-1, reads EAGVVQSPRYKIIEKKQPVAFWCNPISGHNTLYWYLQNLGQGPELLIRYENEEAVDDSQLPKDRFSAERLKGVDSTLKIQPAELGDSAVYLCASSPAGVTYNEQFFGPGTRLTVL.

This clonotype was seen ten or more times. The chain carries TRBV29-1 and TRBJ2-1; 9 bases align to TRBD2. Trimming at V came to 7 bases and at J to 8 bases, leaving 12 bases not matched to a gene. The CDR3 is 14 residues long. Germline CDR1 and CDR2: SQVTM and ANQGSEA. CDR3 nucleotides: TGCAGCGCTATTAGCGGGAGAACGACAGATGAGCAGTTCTTC. This codes for CSAISGRTTDEQFF.

The chain joins TRBV11-2 to TRBJ2-1, with D perhaps TRBD2 (6 bases). Trimming pared 4 bases from V and 8 bases from J, leaving 12 bases between. Germline CDR1 reads SGHAT; CDR2 reads FQNNGV. The CDR3 runs 13 residues. CDR3 sequence (DNA): TGTGCCAGCAGCTACCCAGCGGGCTATGAGCAGTTCTTC. Residues: CASSYPAGYEQFF. The full variable domain, with the rest looked up from reference TRBV11-2 and TRBJ2-1, is EAGVAQSPRYKIIEKRQSVAFWCNPISGHATLYWYQQILGQGPKLLIQFQNNGVVDDSQLPKDRFSAERLKGVDSTLKIQPAKLEDSAVYLCASSYPAGYEQFFGPGTRLTVL.

This clonotype was recorded only once. The V call is TRBV20-1, the J call TRBJ1-6; the D gene is possibly TRBD1 (5 bases). The CDR3 extends over 12 amino acids. Looked up from germline, CDR1 is DFQATT and CDR2 is SNEGSKA (reference sequence). CDR3 sequence: CRGGPVNSPLHF. CDR3 bases: TGCAGGGGGGGACCGGTCAATTCACCCCTCCACTTT.

This clonotype occurred a few times. The V and J genes are TRBV27 and TRBJ2-1, with TRBD2 identical over 9 bases. The CDR3 runs 15 residues. V was clipped by 7 bases and J by 2 bases; unmatched bases: 6. The V gene's germline CDR1 is MNHEY and CDR2 SMNVEV (reference sequence). CDR3 DNA sequence: TGTGCCAGCACCTTTAGCGGGAGCCCCTACAATGAGCAGTTCTTC. This translates into CASTFSGSPYNEQFF.

The chain combines TRBV4-1 with TRBJ2-5, with TRBD2 matching over 8 bases. After removal of 0 bases from V and 5 bases from J, the junction contained 8 bases not matched to a gene. The germline CDR1 and CDR2 sequences are MGHRA and YSYEKL. The CDR3 is 16 residues long. The CDR3 region is CASSQEGAGVRETQYF. The CDR3 region has the DNA TGCGCCAGCAGCCAAGAGGGAGCGGGAGTCCGGGAGACCCAGTACTTC.

This clonotype appeared a few times. This sequence joins TRBV20-1 and TRBJ1-6; a weak D match, TRBD1 (5 bases). Germline V lookup: CDR1 DFQATT, CDR2 SNEGSKA (reference sequence). With 1 base removed from V and 12 bases from J, the gap between germline ends came to 10 bases. The length of the CDR3 is 12 residues. CDR3 DNA sequence: TGCAGTGCTAGAGGTCCTGGGGGACCCCTCCACTTT. It is translated as CSARGPGGPLHF.

The chain links TRBV2 to TRBJ2-3; D not resolved. The CDR3 spans 16 residues. V shed 7 bases and J shed 2 bases, with 19 bases lying between them. CDR1 and CDR2 (germline): SNHLY, FYNNEI. The CDR3 DNA sequence: TGTGCCAGCATAGGTGAGGTGGCGGAGACCACAGATACGCAGTATTTT. This gives the protein CASIGEVAETTDTQYF.

This clonotype was found many times. The chain is built from TRBV20-1 and TRBJ2-3; D gene ambiguous. The CDR3 loop spans 12 amino acids. V was clipped by 2 bases and J by 6 bases, with 9 bases between them. Germline loops: CDR1 DFQATT, CDR2 SNEGSKA (reference sequence). CDR3: CSARSRIDTQYF. In DNA, the CDR3 is TGCAGTGCTAGATCACGAATTGATACGCAGTATTTT.

A few counts support this clonotype. The J gene is TRBJ2-7, the V gene TRBV6-2 or TRBV6-3, with 7 bases matching TRBD1. This CDR3 region has 11 residues. J was trimmed by 6 bases and V by 4 bases; bases with no gene match: 0. Germline CDR1 and CDR2: MNHEY and SVGEGT. The CDR3 sequence is CASSSGGEQYV. The CDR3 DNA reads TGTGCCAGCAGTTCAGGGGGCGAGCAGTACGTC.

The chain combines TRBV7-9 with TRBJ1-4; D gene ambiguous. The CDR3 has 12 residues. Germline V gene lookup returns CDR1 SEHNR and CDR2 FQNEAQ (reference sequence). V was cut by 5 bases and J by 1 base, with 2 bases left in between. The DNA for the CDR3 is TGTGCCAGCAGCCTAACTAATGAAAAACTGTTTTTT. It is translated as CASSLTNEKLFF.

The V gene is TRBV15, the J gene TRBJ2-1; 9 positions match TRBD2. Germline values: CDR1 LNHNV, CDR2 YYDKDF (reference sequence). The V and J ends lost 1 base and 8 bases, in that order; junction bases with no gene match: 6. The CDR3 runs 15 residues. CDR3 residues: CATSRGLAGRDEQFF. In nucleotides, the CDR3 is TGTGCCACCAGCAGAGGCCTAGCGGGAAGGGATGAGCAGTTCTTC.

This sequence joins TRBV18 and TRBJ1-2; possibly TRBD1 for D (5 bases). Trimming stripped 6 bases from V and 0 bases from J, with 14 bases between. The CDR3 is 15 residues long. CDR1 and CDR2 (germline): KGHSH, LQKENI. In DNA form, the CDR3 reads TGTGCCAGCTCGGCCCGGGGGACCCCTAACTATGGCTACACCTTC. It codes for CASSARGTPNYGYTF.

This clonotype was counted a few times. The chain couples TRBV12-3 or TRBV12-4 to TRBJ1-2, with D maybe TRBD1 (5 bases). CDR3 length: 15 residues. V gave up 6 bases and J gave up 4 bases, with 18 bases separating them. CDR3 nucleotides: TGTGCCAGCAGCCCGACCCCGAGGGGAGCCTATGGCTACACCTTC. Protein: CASSPTPRGAYGYTF.

This clonotype has only a few counts. CDR3 DNA sequence: TGTGCCAGCAGTGGGCCTAGCGCCGATACGCAGTATTTT. Amino acids: CASSGPSADTQYF. The chain links TRBV2 to TRBJ2-3; D is possibly TRBD2 (6 bases). V was pared by 4 bases and J by 6 bases, with 11 bases between. Looked up from germline, CDR1 is SNHLY and CDR2 is FYNNEI. The CDR3 has 13 amino acids.

This clonotype was recorded a few times. V gene TRBV20-1 combines with J gene TRBJ1-2, with 12 bases aligning to TRBD1. The CDR3 runs to 15 residues. CDR1 is DFQATT, CDR2 SNEGSKA, per germline (reference sequence). V was clipped by 0 bases and J by 8 bases; unmatched bases: 7. CDR3 DNA: TGCAGTGCTAGAGAGCAGGGACAGGGGGCCAGCGGCTACACCTTC. Translation gives CSAREQGQGASGYTF.

The genes are TRBV24-1 and TRBJ2-2, with TRBD1 matching 8 bases. This CDR3 has 15 amino acids. Germline lookup yields CDR1 KGHDR and CDR2 SFDVKD. V gave up 2 bases and J gave up 4 bases; unmatched junction bases: 2. Written as DNA, the CDR3 is TGTGCCACCAGTGATTGGACAGGGAGCACCGGGGAGCTGTTTTTT. Its translation: CATSDWTGSTGELFF.

The chain uses TRBV5-1 and TRBJ1-4, with D possibly TRBD1 on 5 matching bases. The germline V and J ends were trimmed by 2 bases and 10 bases, with 12 bases remaining between them. Germline V gene data show CDR1 as SGHRS and CDR2 as YFSETQ. This CDR3 contains 13 residues. For the CDR3, the DNA is TGCGCCAGCAGCTTAGGGACCGAGGGAAAACTGTTTTTT. Its protein is CASSLGTEGKLFF.